Here is one T cell receptor (beta chain) with its context. This record comes from a study of control samples from healthy donors and cancer patients. V was clipped by 6 bases and J by 3 bases; unmatched bases: 15. Germline loops: CDR1 MNHEY, CDR2 SMNVEV (reference sequence). The CDR3 contains 17 residues. The repertoire was sequenced with immunoSEQ multiplex PCR; TCRdb's copy has only in-frame clones and lacks some. The data contain 150,000 to 200,000 clones, roughly 94% of them seen just once; the ten biggest clones take up less than 15%. The gene calls are TRBV27 and TRBJ2-7, with 9 bases that match TRBD1. The source of this sequence is a man between 60 and 75 years old with colorectal cancer. The sequencing input was PBMCs. The CDR3 sequence is CASSPPHRDRAYYEQYF. The CDR3 DNA sequence: TGTGCCAGCAGCCCCCCTCACCGGGACAGGGCCTACTACGAGCAGTACTTC.